This T cell receptor beta chain was captured by sequencing in a study of blood T cell repertoires in COVID-19. Produced via immunoSEQ multiplex PCR; TCRdb's table is partial and in-frame only. Here the sample spans 300,000 to 450,000 clones, about 90% being singletons. From germline, CDR1 is LGHNT and CDR2 FRNRAP. V was clipped by 4 bases and J by 3 bases; unmatched bases: 2. This CDR3 spans 14 amino acids. The receptor was isolated from an older woman with COVID-19, enrolled during active disease. The specimen sequenced was peripheral blood. This sequence joins TRBV12-5 and TRBJ1-4, with 7 bases fitting TRBD1. The CDR3 region has the DNA TGTGCTAGTGGTTCGGGACAGCCTAATGAAAAACTGTTTTTT. Protein sequence: CASGSGQPNEKLFF.